One and the same sample provided the 14 T cell receptor beta chains below, sequenced in a study of T cell responses to AZD1222 COVID-19 vaccine. The method was immunoSEQ multiplex PCR; TCRdb's version includes in-frame clones alone and lacks a portion of them. In the table there are some 110,000 clones, around nine tenths of which are singletons. The source material was peripheral blood, sampled 28 days after the second AZD1222 dose. These TCRs come from an adult who received the AZD1222 COVID-19 vaccine.

In nucleotides, the CDR3 is TGCGCCAGCAGCCAAGATAGAGAGGAGGGATATGGCTACACCTTC. It codes for CASSQDREEGYGYTF. This chain joins TRBV4-3 and TRBJ1-2, with D unresolved. The CDR3 contains 15 residues. From germline, CDR1 is LGHNA and CDR2 YSLEER. The V and J ends lost 0 bases and 5 bases respectively, with 13 bases between them.

J is TRBJ2-1 and V is TRBV11-3; D is ambiguous. Trimming cost V 0 bases and J 8 bases, with 17 bases left between them. The germline V gene has CDR1 SGHNT and CDR2 YENEEA. The CDR3 extends over 16 amino acids. The CDR3 bases are TGTGCCAGCAGCTTAGATTTCAACACTTTAGTGGATGAGCAGTTCTTC. It codes for CASSLDFNTLVDEQFF.

This chain joins TRBV9 and TRBJ2-7; 11 nucleotides line up with TRBD2. Germline assignment: CDR1 SGDLS and CDR2 YYNGEE. V was clipped by 4 bases and J by 2 bases; unmatched bases: 8. The CDR3 spans 16 residues. Here the CDR3 DNA reads TGTGCCAGCAGCTCGACCTCTAGCGGGGGGCCCTACGAGCAGTACTTC. This encodes CASSSTSSGGPYEQYF.

This clone was picked up one time. The J gene is TRBJ2-7, the V gene TRBV9; D may correspond to TRBD1 or TRBD2 (5 bases each). This CDR3 is built from 14 residues. CDR1 and CDR2 from the germline V gene are SGDLS and YYNGEE. Trimming removed 4 bases at V and 1 base at J, with 12 bases between. Here the CDR3 DNA reads TGTGCCAGCAGCCGGGACCCGGGATCCTACGAGCAGTACTTC. Translated: CASSRDPGSYEQYF. The variable domain in full, with the rest retrieved from reference TRBV9 and TRBJ2-7, is DSGVTQTPKHLITATGQRVTLRCSPRSGDLSVYWYQQSLDQGLQFLIQYYNGEERAKGNILERFSAQQFPDLHSELNLSSLELGDSALYFCASSRDPGSYEQYFGPGTRLTVT.

This rearrangement joins TRBV29-1 to TRBJ1-2, with D maybe TRBD1 (5 bases). This CDR3 comprises 12 residues. Trimming pared 4 bases from V and 5 bases from J, leaving 11 bases between. CDR1 and CDR2 from the germline V gene are SQVTM and ANQGSEA. CDR3 DNA: TGCAGCGTTGGGCAGGGCGGGTATGGCTACACCTTC. Translation gives CSVGQGGYGYTF.

The V and J genes are TRBV19 and TRBJ1-2; tentatively, D is TRBD1 (6 bases). CDR3 size: 14 residues. Per germline, CDR1 LNHDA and CDR2 SQIVND (reference sequence). Deletions cut 3 bases from V and 8 bases from J, with 16 bases between. This chain's CDR3 is CASSIGTSLGGYTF. In DNA, the CDR3 is TGTGCCAGTAGTATCGGGACATCCCTTGGGGGCTACACCTTC.

This clone was detected once. V usage is TRBV7-3 and J usage is TRBJ1-5; D is perhaps TRBD1 (5 bases). Trimming removed 4 bases at V and 4 bases at J, with 8 bases between. The CDR3 has 13 residues. The germline V gene has CDR1 SGHTA and CDR2 FQGTGA. DNA of the CDR3: TGTGCCAGCAGCTGGGACGGGAATCAGCCCCAGCATTTT. It specifies CASSWDGNQPQHF.

The chain has TRBV10-2 and TRBJ2-7, with 9 bases aligning to TRBD2. The trim removed 7 bases at V and 0 bases at J, leaving 10 bases unmatched. Germline V gene data show CDR1 as WSHSY and CDR2 as SAAADI. The CDR3 is made up of 16 amino acids. The chain's CDR3 is CASTLAGAADSYEQYF. In DNA, the CDR3 is TGCGCCAGCACCTTAGCGGGAGCCGCGGACTCCTACGAGCAGTACTTC.

V gene TRBV7-6 combines with J gene TRBJ2-1; a weak D match, TRBD2 (6 bases). CDR1 SGHVS and CDR2 FNYEAQ come from the germline V gene. V was trimmed by 3 bases and J by 4 bases, leaving 10 bases between them. The CDR3 covers 14 residues. The CDR3 protein is CASSFAGPYNEQFF. The CDR3, as DNA: TGTGCCAGCAGCTTCGCGGGACCGTACAATGAGCAGTTCTTC.

This sequence joins TRBV4-3 and TRBJ2-7, with TRBD2 identical over 9 bases. Germline loops: CDR1 LGHNA, CDR2 YSLEER. This CDR3 spans 15 amino acids. After removal of 0 bases from V and 6 bases from J, the junction contained 6 bases not matched to a gene. CDR3 bases: TGCGCCAGCAGCCAAGAAGCCCTAGCGGGAACCGAGCAGTACTTC. Amino acids: CASSQEALAGTEQYF.

This clone was picked up a small number of times. The chain carries TRBV6-2 or TRBV6-3 and TRBJ2-3; D perhaps matches TRBD2 (7 bases). Trimming stripped 2 bases from V and 2 bases from J, with 14 bases between. Looked up from germline, CDR1 is MNHEY and CDR2 is SVGEGT. This CDR3 has 16 residues. The CDR3 bases are TGTGCCAGCAGTTACGAGGCGGGGGCGATCACAGATACGCAGTATTTT. This codes for CASSYEAGAITDTQYF.

The chain carries TRBV6-1 and TRBJ1-6; 10 bases match TRBD1. This CDR3 comprises 15 residues. Per germline, CDR1 MNHNS and CDR2 SASEGT. V shed 2 bases and J 7 bases; nucleotides not matched to a gene: 2. CDR3 coding DNA: TGTGCCAGCAGTGAACCGGGACAGGGGAATTCACCCCTCCACTTT. Translating gives CASSEPGQGNSPLHF.

The rearrangement joins TRBV27 to TRBJ1-5; D uncertain. CDR1 is MNHEY and CDR2 is SMNVEV in the germline V gene (reference sequence). The CDR3 extends over 14 amino acids. Trimming cost V 5 bases and J 0 bases, with 8 bases left between them. CDR3 sequence (DNA): TGTGCCAGCAGTCAACAGTATAGCAATCAGCCCCAGCATTTT. Residues: CASSQQYSNQPQHF.

The rearrangement uses TRBV5-5 and TRBJ2-2; TRBD2 matches at 10 bases. The CDR3 totals 16 residues. CDR1 and CDR2 (germline): SGHKS, YYEKEE (reference sequence). J gave up 1 base and V 4 bases, and 4 bases lay outside the gene matches. CDR3 protein: CASSLRLAGNTGELFF. The CDR3 DNA follows: TGTGCCAGCAGCCTCCGACTAGCGGGGAACACCGGGGAGCTGTTTTTT.